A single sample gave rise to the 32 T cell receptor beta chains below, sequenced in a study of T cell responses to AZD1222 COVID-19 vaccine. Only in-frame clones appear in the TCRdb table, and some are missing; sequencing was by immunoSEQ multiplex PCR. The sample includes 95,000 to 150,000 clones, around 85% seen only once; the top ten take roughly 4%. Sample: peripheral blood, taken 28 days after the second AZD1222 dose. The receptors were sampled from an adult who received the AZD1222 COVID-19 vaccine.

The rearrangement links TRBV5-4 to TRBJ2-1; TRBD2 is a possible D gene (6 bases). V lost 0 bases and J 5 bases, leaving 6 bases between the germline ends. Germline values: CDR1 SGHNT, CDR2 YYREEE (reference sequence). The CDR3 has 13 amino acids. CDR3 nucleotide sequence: TGTGCCAGCAGCTTGGGGAGGGACAATGAGCAGTTCTTC. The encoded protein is CASSLGRDNEQFF.

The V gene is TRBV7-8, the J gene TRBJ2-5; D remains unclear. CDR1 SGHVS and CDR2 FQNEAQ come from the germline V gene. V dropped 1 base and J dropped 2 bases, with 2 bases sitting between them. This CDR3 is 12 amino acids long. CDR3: CASSLEQETQYF. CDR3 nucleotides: TGTGCCAGCAGCTTAGAACAAGAGACCCAGTACTTC. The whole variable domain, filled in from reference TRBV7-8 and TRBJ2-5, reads GAGVSQSPRYKVAKRGQDVALRCDPISGHVSLFWYQQALGQGPEFLTYFQNEAQLDKSGLPSDRFFAERPEGSVSTLKIQRTQQEDSAVYLCASSLEQETQYFGPGTRLLVL.

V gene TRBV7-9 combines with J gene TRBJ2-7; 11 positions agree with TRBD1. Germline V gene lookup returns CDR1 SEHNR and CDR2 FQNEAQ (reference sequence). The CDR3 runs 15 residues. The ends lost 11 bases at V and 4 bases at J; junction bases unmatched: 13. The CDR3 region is CALTGGTGGFYEQYF. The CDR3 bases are TGTGCCCTCACTGGTGGGACAGGGGGATTTTACGAGCAGTACTTC. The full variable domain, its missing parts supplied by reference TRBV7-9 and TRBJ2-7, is DTGVSQNPRHKITKRGQNVTFRCDPISEHNRLYWYRQTLGQGPEFLTYFQNEAQLEKSRLLSDRFSAERPKGSFSTLEIQRTEQGDSAMYLCALTGGTGGFYEQYFGPGTRLTVT.

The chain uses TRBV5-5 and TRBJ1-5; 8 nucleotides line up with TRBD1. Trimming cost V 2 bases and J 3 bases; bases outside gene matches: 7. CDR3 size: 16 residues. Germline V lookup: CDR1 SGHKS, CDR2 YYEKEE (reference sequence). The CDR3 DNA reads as TGTGCCAGCAGCTTAGACGACAGGGGCCTCAATCAGCCCCAGCATTTT. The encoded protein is CASSLDDRGLNQPQHF. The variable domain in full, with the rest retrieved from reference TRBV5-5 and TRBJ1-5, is DAGVTQSPTHLIKTRGQQVTLRCSPISGHKSVSWYQQVLGQGPQFIFQYYEKEERGRGNFPDRFSARQFPNYSSELNVNALLLGDSALYLCASSLDDRGLNQPQHFGDGTRLSIL.

The DNA of the CDR3 is TGTGCCAGCTCAAAGGGATCCTACAATGAGCAGTTCTTC. It encodes CASSKGSYNEQFF. The rearrangement joins TRBV18 to TRBJ2-1, with unresolved D. V dropped 5 bases and J dropped 1 base, with 6 bases sitting between them. Germline CDR1 and CDR2: KGHSH and LQKENI. This CDR3 spans 13 amino acids.

CDR3 sequence: CAWKDRVGNQPQHF. The CDR3 bases are TGTGCCTGGAAGGACAGGGTGGGCAATCAGCCCCAGCATTTT. The chain recombines TRBV30 with TRBJ1-5, with 8 bases lining up with TRBD1. The V gene end was trimmed by 4 bases and the J gene end by 2 bases; junction bases not matched to a gene: 4. Per germline, CDR1 GTSNPN and CDR2 SVGIG (reference sequence). The CDR3 spans 14 residues.

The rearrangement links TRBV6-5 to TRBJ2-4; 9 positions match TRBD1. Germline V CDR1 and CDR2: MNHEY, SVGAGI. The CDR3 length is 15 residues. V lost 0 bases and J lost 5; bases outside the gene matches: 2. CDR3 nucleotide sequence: TGTGCCAGCAGTTACTCTGGACAGGGGCAAAACATTCAGTACTTC. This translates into CASSYSGQGQNIQYF.

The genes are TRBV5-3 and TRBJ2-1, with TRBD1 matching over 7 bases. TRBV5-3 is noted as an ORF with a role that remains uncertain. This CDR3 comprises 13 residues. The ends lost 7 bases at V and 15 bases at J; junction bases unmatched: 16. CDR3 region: CARCDRADSSSFF. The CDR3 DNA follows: TGTGCCAGATGTGACAGGGCGGACAGTAGTTCGTTCTTC.

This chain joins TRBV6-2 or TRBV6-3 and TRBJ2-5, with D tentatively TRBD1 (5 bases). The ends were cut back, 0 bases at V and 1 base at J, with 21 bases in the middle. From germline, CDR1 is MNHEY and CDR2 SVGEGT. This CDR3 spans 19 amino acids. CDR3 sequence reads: CASSYSIEIPGRLQETQYF. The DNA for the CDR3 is TGTGCCAGCAGTTACTCGATTGAGATCCCAGGGCGCCTCCAAGAGACCCAGTACTTC.

CDR3 coding DNA: TGCGCCAGCAGCGCCCTACAGGGGGAGGGCTACGAGCAGTACTTC. It yields the protein CASSALQGEGYEQYF. V usage is TRBV5-1 and J usage is TRBJ2-7; the D gene is possibly TRBD1 (8 bases). Trimming shortened V by 4 bases and J by 3 bases, and 17 bases separated the two germline ends. CDR3 size: 15 residues. Germline assignment: CDR1 SGHRS and CDR2 YFSETQ.

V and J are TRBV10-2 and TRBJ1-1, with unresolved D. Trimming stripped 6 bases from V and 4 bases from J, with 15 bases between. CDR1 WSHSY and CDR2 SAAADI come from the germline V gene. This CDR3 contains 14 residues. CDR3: CASRMENGGTEAFF. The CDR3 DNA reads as TGCGCCAGCAGGATGGAAAATGGCGGCACTGAAGCTTTCTTT.

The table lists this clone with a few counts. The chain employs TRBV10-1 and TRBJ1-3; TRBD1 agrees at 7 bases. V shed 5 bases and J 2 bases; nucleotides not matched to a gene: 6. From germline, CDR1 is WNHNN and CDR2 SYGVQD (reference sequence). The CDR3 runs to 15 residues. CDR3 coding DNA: TGCGCCAGCAGTCGCATGACAGGGACTGGAAACACCATATATTTT. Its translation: CASSRMTGTGNTIYF.

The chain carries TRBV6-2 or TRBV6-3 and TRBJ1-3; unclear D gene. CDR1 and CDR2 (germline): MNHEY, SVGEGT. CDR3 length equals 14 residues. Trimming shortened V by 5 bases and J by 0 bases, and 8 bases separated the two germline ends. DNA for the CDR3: TGTGCCAGCAGTCGAACTTACTCTGGAAACACCATATATTTT. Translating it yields CASSRTYSGNTIYF.

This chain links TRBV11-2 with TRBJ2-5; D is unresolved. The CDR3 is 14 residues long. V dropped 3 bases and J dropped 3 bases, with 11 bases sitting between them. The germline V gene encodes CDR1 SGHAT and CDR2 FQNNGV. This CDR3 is CASSFFRTEETQYF. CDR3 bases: TGTGCCAGCAGCTTCTTCAGGACCGAAGAGACCCAGTACTTC.

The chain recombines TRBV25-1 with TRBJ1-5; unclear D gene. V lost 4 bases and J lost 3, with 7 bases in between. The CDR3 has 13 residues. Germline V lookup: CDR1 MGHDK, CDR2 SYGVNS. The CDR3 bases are TGTGCCAGCAGTGGACGGGACAATCAGCCCCAGCATTTT. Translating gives CASSGRDNQPQHF. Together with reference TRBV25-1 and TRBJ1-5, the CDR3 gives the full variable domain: EADIYQTPRYLVIGTGKKITLECSQTMGHDKMYWYQQDPGMELHLIHYSYGVNSTEKGDLSSESTVSRIRTEHFPLTLESARPSHTSQYLCASSGRDNQPQHFGDGTRLSIL.

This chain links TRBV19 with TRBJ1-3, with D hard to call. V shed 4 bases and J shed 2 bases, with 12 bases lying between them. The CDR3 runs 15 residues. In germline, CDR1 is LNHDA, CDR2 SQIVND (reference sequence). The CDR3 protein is CASSRDNSPGNTIYF. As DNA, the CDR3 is TGTGCCAGTAGTAGAGACAATTCCCCTGGAAACACCATATATTTT.

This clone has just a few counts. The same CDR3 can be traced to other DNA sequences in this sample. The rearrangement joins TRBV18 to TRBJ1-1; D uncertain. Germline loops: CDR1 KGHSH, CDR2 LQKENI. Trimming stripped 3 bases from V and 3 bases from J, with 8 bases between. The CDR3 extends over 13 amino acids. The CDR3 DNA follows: TGTGCCAGCTCACCGGGGTCCGACACTGAAGCTTTCTTT. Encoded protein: CASSPGSDTEAFF.

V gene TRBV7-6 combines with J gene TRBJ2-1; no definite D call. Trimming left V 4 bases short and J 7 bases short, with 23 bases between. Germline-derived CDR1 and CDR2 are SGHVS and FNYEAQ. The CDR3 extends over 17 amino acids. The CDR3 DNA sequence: TGTGCCAGCAGCTCCACACCCGGAGCTCCCACACAAAATGAGCAGTTCTTC. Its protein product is CASSSTPGAPTQNEQFF.

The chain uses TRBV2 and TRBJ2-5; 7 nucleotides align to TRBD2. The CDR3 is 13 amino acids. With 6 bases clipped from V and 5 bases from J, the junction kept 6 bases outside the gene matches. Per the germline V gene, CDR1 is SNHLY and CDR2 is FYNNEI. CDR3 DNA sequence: TGTGCCAGCAGGGTGACTAGCTGGGAGACCCAGTACTTC. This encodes CASRVTSWETQYF. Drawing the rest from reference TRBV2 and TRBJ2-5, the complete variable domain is EPEVTQTPSHQVTQMGQEVILRCVPISNHLYFYWYRQILGQKVEFLVSFYNNEISEKSEIFDDQFSVERPDGSNFTLKIRSTKLEDSAMYFCASRVTSWETQYFGPGTRLLVL.

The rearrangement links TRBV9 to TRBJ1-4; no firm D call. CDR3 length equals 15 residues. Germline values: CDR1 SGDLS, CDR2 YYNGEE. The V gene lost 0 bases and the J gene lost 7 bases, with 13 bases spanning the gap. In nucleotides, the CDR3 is TGTGCCAGCAGCGTAGGCAAGGGTCACGGTGAAAAACTGTTTTTT. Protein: CASSVGKGHGEKLFF.

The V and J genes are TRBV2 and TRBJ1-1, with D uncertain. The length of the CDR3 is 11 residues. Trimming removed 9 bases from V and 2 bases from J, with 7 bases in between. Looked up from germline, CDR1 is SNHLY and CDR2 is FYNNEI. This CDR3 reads CARERNTEAFF. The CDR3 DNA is TGTGCCAGGGAAAGAAACACTGAAGCTTTCTTT.

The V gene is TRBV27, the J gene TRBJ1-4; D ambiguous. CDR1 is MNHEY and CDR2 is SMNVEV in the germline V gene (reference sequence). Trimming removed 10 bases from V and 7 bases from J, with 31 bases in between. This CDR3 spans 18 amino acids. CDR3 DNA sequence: TGTGCCACTTACCCCGCGGGAGAAAAGGTTGGGGTTACTGAAAAACTGTTTTTT. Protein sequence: CATYPAGEKVGVTEKLFF.

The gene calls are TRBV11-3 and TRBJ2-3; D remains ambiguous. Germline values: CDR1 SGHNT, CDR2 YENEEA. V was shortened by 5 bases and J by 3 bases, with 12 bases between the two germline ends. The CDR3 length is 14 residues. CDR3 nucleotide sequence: TGTGCCAGCAGCCCGGAAGGAGCGACAGATACGCAGTATTTT. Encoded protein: CASSPEGATDTQYF.

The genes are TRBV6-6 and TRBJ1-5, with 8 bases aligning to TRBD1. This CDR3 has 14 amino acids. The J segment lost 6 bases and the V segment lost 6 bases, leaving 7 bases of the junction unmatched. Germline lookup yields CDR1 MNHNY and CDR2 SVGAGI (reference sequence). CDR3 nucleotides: TGTGCCAGCAGCCCCGACAGGGGTAGTCAGCCCCAGCATTTT. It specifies CASSPDRGSQPQHF.

CDR3 residues: CASSLSGTYEQYF. Written as DNA, the CDR3 is TGTGCCAGCAGCTTAAGCGGGACCTACGAGCAGTACTTC. The chain couples TRBV7-3 to TRBJ2-7, with a tentative D call TRBD2 (6 bases). V was clipped by 1 base and J by 2 bases, with 6 bases between them. The CDR3 loop spans 13 amino acids. Looked up from germline, CDR1 is SGHTA and CDR2 is FQGTGA.

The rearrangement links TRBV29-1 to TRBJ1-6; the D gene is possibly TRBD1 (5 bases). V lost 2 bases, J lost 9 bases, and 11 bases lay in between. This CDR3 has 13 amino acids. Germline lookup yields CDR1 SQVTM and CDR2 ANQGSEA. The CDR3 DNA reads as TGCAGCGTTGAAACGGGGGTGGGTTCACCCCTCCACTTT. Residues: CSVETGVGSPLHF.

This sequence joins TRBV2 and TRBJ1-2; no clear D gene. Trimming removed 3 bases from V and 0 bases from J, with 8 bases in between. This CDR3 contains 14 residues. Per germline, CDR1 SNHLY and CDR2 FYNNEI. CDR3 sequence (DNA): TGTGCCAGCAGTGACTTTGCGGCTAACTATGGCTACACCTTC. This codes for CASSDFAANYGYTF.

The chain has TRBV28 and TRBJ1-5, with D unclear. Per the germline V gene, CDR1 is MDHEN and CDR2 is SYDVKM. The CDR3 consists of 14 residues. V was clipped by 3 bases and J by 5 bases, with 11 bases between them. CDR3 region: CASSFSWGDQPQHF. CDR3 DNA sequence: TGTGCCAGCAGTTTCTCATGGGGTGATCAGCCCCAGCATTTT.

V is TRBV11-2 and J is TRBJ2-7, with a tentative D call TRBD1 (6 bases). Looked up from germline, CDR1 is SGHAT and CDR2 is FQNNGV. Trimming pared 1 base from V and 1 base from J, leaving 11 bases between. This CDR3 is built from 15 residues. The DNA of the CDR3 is TGTGCCAGCAGCTTAGTCGGGACACCTTCCTACGAGCAGTACTTC. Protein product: CASSLVGTPSYEQYF. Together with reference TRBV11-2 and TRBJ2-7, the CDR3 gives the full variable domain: EAGVAQSPRYKIIEKRQSVAFWCNPISGHATLYWYQQILGQGPKLLIQFQNNGVVDDSQLPKDRFSAERLKGVDSTLKIQPAKLEDSAVYLCASSLVGTPSYEQYFGPGTRLTVT.

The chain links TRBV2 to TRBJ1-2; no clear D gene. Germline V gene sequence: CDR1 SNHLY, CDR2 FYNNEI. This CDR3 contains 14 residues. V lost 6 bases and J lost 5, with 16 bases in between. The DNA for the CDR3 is TGTGCCAGCAGGGACCGCTGGGGATTATATGGCTACACCTTC. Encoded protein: CASRDRWGLYGYTF.

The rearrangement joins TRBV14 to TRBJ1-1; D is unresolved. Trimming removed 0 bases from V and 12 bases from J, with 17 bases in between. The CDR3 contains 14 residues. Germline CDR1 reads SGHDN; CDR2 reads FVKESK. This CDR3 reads CASSQETSGRRPFF. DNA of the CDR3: TGTGCCAGCAGCCAAGAGACAAGCGGGAGGAGGCCTTTCTTT.

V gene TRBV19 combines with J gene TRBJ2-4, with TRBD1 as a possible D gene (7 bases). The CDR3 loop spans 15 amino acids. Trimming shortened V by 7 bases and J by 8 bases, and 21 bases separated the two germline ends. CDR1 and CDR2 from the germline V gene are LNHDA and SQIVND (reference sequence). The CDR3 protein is CASTDSRGALDIQYF. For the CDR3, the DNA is TGTGCCAGTACTGATAGCAGGGGGGCTCTAGACATTCAGTACTTC.